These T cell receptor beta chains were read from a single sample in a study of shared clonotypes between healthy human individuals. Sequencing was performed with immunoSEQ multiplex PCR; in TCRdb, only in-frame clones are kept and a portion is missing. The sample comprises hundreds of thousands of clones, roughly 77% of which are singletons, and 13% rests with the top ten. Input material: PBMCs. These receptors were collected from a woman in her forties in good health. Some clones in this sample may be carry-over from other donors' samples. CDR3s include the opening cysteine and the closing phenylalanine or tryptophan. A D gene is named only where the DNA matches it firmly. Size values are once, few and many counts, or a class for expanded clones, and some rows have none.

CDR3nt: TGTGCCAGCAGCTCAGGGACTAGCGGCACAGATACGCAGTATTTT
CDR3aa: CASSSGTSGTDTQYF
d_gene: TRBD2
v_gene: TRBV11-2
j_gene: TRBJ2-3
abundance: NA

CDR3nt: TGTGCCAGCAACACCCGTCGCGGGACAGGCGCGTACGAGCAGTACTTC
CDR3aa: CASNTRRGTGAYEQYF
d_gene: TRBD1
v_gene: TRBV7-7
j_gene: TRBJ2-7
abundance: NA

CDR3nt: TGTGCCAGCAGCACCTCTCCTGATCACGAGCAGTACTTC
CDR3aa: CASSTSPDHEQYF
d_gene: NA
v_gene: TRBV5-4
j_gene: TRBJ2-7
abundance: NA

CDR3nt: TGTGCCAGCAGCCCAGCGCGGGCAGGGGGCGGGGAGCTGTTTTTT
CDR3aa: CASSPARAGGGELFF
d_gene: TRBD1
v_gene: TRBV11-3
j_gene: TRBJ2-2
abundance: NA

CDR3nt: TGCGCCAGCGTACAGGGGTTCAATCAGCCCCAGCATTTT
CDR3aa: CASVQGFNQPQHF
d_gene: TRBD1
v_gene: TRBV10-1
j_gene: TRBJ1-5
abundance: NA

CDR3nt: TGTGCCAGCAGCCGAACCCCGGGACAGGGGTATGGCTACACCTTC
CDR3aa: CASSRTPGQGYGYTF
d_gene: TRBD1
v_gene: TRBV11-2
j_gene: TRBJ1-2
abundance: NA

CDR3nt: TGCGCCAGCAGCTTGGTTTTGACGGGAGGGCCGGTGAATGAGCAGTTCTTC
CDR3aa: CASSLVLTGGPVNEQFF
d_gene: TRBD2
v_gene: TRBV5-1
j_gene: TRBJ2-1
abundance: NA

CDR3nt: TGTGCCAGCAGTTTGGAGCCTAATCAGCCCCGGCATTTT
CDR3aa: CASSLEPNQPRHF
d_gene: NA
v_gene: TRBV28
j_gene: TRBJ1-5
abundance: NA

CDR3nt: TGTGCCAGTAGTATCCCGGGGAGGAACACTGAAGCTTTCTTT
CDR3aa: CASSIPGRNTEAFF
d_gene: NA
v_gene: TRBV19
j_gene: TRBJ1-1
abundance: many

CDR3nt: TGTGCCAGCAGCTTAGGAAGTGGGTTATACGAGCAGTACTTC
CDR3aa: CASSLGSGLYEQYF
d_gene: NA
v_gene: TRBV11-2
j_gene: TRBJ2-7
abundance: NA

CDR3nt: TGTGCCAGCAGTTTCAGGGGGGGGAACACTGAAGCTTTCTTT
CDR3aa: CASSFRGGNTEAFF
d_gene: TRBD1
v_gene: TRBV27
j_gene: TRBJ1-1
abundance: few

CDR3nt: TGTGCCAGCTCACCACTTTGGCACGCCGGTCGGGACACTGAAGCTTTCTTT
CDR3aa: CASSPLWHAGRDTEAFF
d_gene: NA
v_gene: TRBV18
j_gene: TRBJ1-1
abundance: NA

CDR3nt: TGCGCCAGCAGTCGAGGGGCGAATTTGGCCGGGGAGCTGTTTTTT
CDR3aa: CASSRGANLAGELFF
d_gene: NA
v_gene: TRBV5-1
j_gene: TRBJ2-2
abundance: NA

CDR3nt: TGTGCCAGCAGCTTGTTTGGGGCTTACGAGCAGTACTTC
CDR3aa: CASSLFGAYEQYF
d_gene: NA
v_gene: TRBV2
j_gene: TRBJ2-7
abundance: NA

CDR3nt: TGTGCCAGCAGCCCCAATATACCGGGACAGAGTTACAATGAGCAGTTCTTC
CDR3aa: CASSPNIPGQSYNEQFF
d_gene: TRBD1
v_gene: TRBV9
j_gene: TRBJ2-1
abundance: NA

CDR3nt: TGCGCCAGCAGCCAAGACAGCTCCTACGAGCAGTACTTC
CDR3aa: CASSQDSSYEQYF
d_gene: NA
v_gene: TRBV4-3
j_gene: TRBJ2-7
abundance: once

CDR3nt: TGTGCCACCCCGGGAGCGGGAGTTAATACCGGGGAGCTGTTTTTT
CDR3aa: CATPGAGVNTGELFF
d_gene: TRBD2
v_gene: TRBV2
j_gene: TRBJ2-2
abundance: NA

CDR3nt: TGCGCCAGCAGCCAGGTACTAGCGGGAGTCTTGGGCAATGAGCAGTTCTTC
CDR3aa: CASSQVLAGVLGNEQFF
d_gene: TRBD2
v_gene: TRBV4-3
j_gene: TRBJ2-1
abundance: NA

CDR3nt: TGCGCCAGCAGCGCCGGACGGACCGACGATACGCAGTATTTT
CDR3aa: CASSAGRTDDTQYF
d_gene: NA
v_gene: TRBV5-1
j_gene: TRBJ2-3
abundance: NA

CDR3nt: TGTGCCAGCTCACGAAGTAGCGGGAGTGGGAGTGAGACCCAGTACTTC
CDR3aa: CASSRSSGSGSETQYF
d_gene: TRBD2
v_gene: TRBV18
j_gene: TRBJ2-5
abundance: once

CDR3nt: TGTGCCAGCAGCCAAGATGGGGCCGATACGCAGTATTTT
CDR3aa: CASSQDGADTQYF
d_gene: NA
v_gene: TRBV4-2
j_gene: TRBJ2-3
abundance: few

CDR3nt: TGTGCCTGGAGTGTATGGGATTACGAGCAGTACTTC
CDR3aa: CAWSVWDYEQYF
d_gene: NA
v_gene: TRBV30
j_gene: TRBJ2-7
abundance: NA

CDR3nt: TGTGCCAGCAGTTCGAGGCGCCAGGGATCCTACGAGCAGTACTTC
CDR3aa: CASSSRRQGSYEQYF
d_gene: NA
v_gene: TRBV5-4
j_gene: TRBJ2-7
abundance: NA

CDR3nt: TGTGCCAGCAGTTTCGGGGGGAAAGCGGGAGGGAATGAGCAGTTCTTC
CDR3aa: CASSFGGKAGGNEQFF
d_gene: TRBD2
v_gene: TRBV28
j_gene: TRBJ2-1
abundance: once

CDR3nt: TGTGCCAGTAGTATCGGTCATAGCAATCAGCCCCAGCATTTT
CDR3aa: CASSIGHSNQPQHF
d_gene: NA
v_gene: TRBV19
j_gene: TRBJ1-5
abundance: NA

CDR3nt: TGTGCCAGCAGCGTAGGCGGGGGACTACACTACAATGAGCAGTTCTTC
CDR3aa: CASSVGGGLHYNEQFF
d_gene: TRBD2
v_gene: TRBV9
j_gene: TRBJ2-1
abundance: NA

CDR3nt: TGTGCCAGCAGCCCTGGGGGGGCGGACACAGATACGCAGTATTTT
CDR3aa: CASSPGGADTDTQYF
d_gene: NA
v_gene: TRBV7-9
j_gene: TRBJ2-3
abundance: NA

CDR3nt: TGTGCCAGTAATCCCGGTGGCACCGGGGAGCTGTTTTTT
CDR3aa: CASNPGGTGELFF
d_gene: NA
v_gene: TRBV19
j_gene: TRBJ2-2
abundance: once

CDR3nt: TGTGCCAGCAGCCCGGCCCCGACAACTACATCCTCTGGGGCCAACGTCCTGACTTTC
CDR3aa: CASSPAPTTTSSGANVLTF
d_gene: NA
v_gene: TRBV5-5
j_gene: TRBJ2-6
abundance: few

CDR3nt: TGCGCCAGCAGCTTTGGACAGGGAATATATGGCTACACCTTC
CDR3aa: CASSFGQGIYGYTF
d_gene: TRBD1
v_gene: TRBV5-1
j_gene: TRBJ1-2
abundance: NA

CDR3nt: TGCGCCAGCAGCCAACTACAGGGTCCCGGGGAGCTGTTTTTT
CDR3aa: CASSQLQGPGELFF
d_gene: NA
v_gene: TRBV5-1
j_gene: TRBJ2-2
abundance: NA

CDR3nt: TGTGCCAGCAGTGAAGCCTCCCCCTACAATGAGCAGTTCTTC
CDR3aa: CASSEASPYNEQFF
d_gene: NA
v_gene: TRBV6-1
j_gene: TRBJ2-1
abundance: NA

CDR3nt: TGTGCCAGCAGTTTATTTCCAGGGGGCTTGGAGACCGGGGAGCTGTTTTTT
CDR3aa: CASSLFPGGLETGELFF
d_gene: TRBD1
v_gene: TRBV28
j_gene: TRBJ2-2
abundance: NA

CDR3nt: TGTGCCAGCAGCGTAGGGGCGGGCGAGAGGGGCAATGAGCAGTTCTTC
CDR3aa: CASSVGAGERGNEQFF
d_gene: NA
v_gene: TRBV9
j_gene: TRBJ2-1
abundance: NA

CDR3nt: TGTGCCAGCAGCTTGGGGGGGTCAAGGACCCCCAACTATGGCTACACCTTC
CDR3aa: CASSLGGSRTPNYGYTF
d_gene: NA
v_gene: TRBV5-5
j_gene: TRBJ1-2
abundance: few

CDR3nt: TGTGCCAGCAGCCAAGATCTAAGGTCAGGGGGCACCGGGGAGCTGTTTTTT
CDR3aa: CASSQDLRSGGTGELFF
d_gene: TRBD1
v_gene: TRBV4-2
j_gene: TRBJ2-2
abundance: few

CDR3nt: TGTGCCAGCAGTTCCAAAGCCGTAAAGACCCAGTACTTC
CDR3aa: CASSSKAVKTQYF
d_gene: NA
v_gene: TRBV28
j_gene: TRBJ2-5
abundance: once

CDR3nt: TGCGCCAGCAGCTTCTACAGGGGTCACCAAGAGACCCAGTACTTC
CDR3aa: CASSFYRGHQETQYF
d_gene: TRBD1
v_gene: TRBV5-1
j_gene: TRBJ2-5
abundance: NA

CDR3nt: TGTGCCAGCAGCCATAAACTTACGGCCGAGCAGTACTTC
CDR3aa: CASSHKLTAEQYF
d_gene: NA
v_gene: TRBV7-9
j_gene: TRBJ2-7
abundance: NA

CDR3nt: TGTGCCAGCAGCTTAAGGGGTAAACCCTACGAGCAGTACTTC
CDR3aa: CASSLRGKPYEQYF
d_gene: NA
v_gene: TRBV7-9
j_gene: TRBJ2-7
abundance: NA

CDR3nt: TGTGCCAGCAGCCAGACCCGGACAGCCTCGGACACCGGGGAGCTGTTTTTT
CDR3aa: CASSQTRTASDTGELFF
d_gene: NA
v_gene: TRBV4-2
j_gene: TRBJ2-2
abundance: once

CDR3nt: TGTGCCACCCGGTGGAACCAGTACTTC
CDR3aa: CATRWNQYF
d_gene: NA
v_gene: TRBV19
j_gene: TRBJ2-5
abundance: NA

CDR3nt: TGTGCCACCAGCAGGGACGGCGACAATCAGCCCCAGCATTTT
CDR3aa: CATSRDGDNQPQHF
d_gene: NA
v_gene: TRBV15
j_gene: TRBJ1-5
abundance: NA

CDR3nt: TGTGCCAGCTCACCAGGCCCCTCGGGGGCCAACGTCCTGACTTTC
CDR3aa: CASSPGPSGANVLTF
d_gene: NA
v_gene: TRBV18
j_gene: TRBJ2-6
abundance: NA

CDR3nt: TGTGCTAGCAGCTTAGGTCGGTCCCTCACAGATACGCAGTATTTT
CDR3aa: CASSLGRSLTDTQYF
d_gene: NA
v_gene: TRBV7-7
j_gene: TRBJ2-3
abundance: NA

CDR3nt: TGTGCCAGCAGTTTAGGGGACAGGGGGCGCGACACTGAAGCTTTCTTT
CDR3aa: CASSLGDRGRDTEAFF
d_gene: TRBD1
v_gene: TRBV28
j_gene: TRBJ1-1
abundance: NA

CDR3nt: TGTGCCAGCAGAAGCGGGAGTTCCTACGAGCAGTACTTC
CDR3aa: CASRSGSSYEQYF
d_gene: TRBD2
v_gene: TRBV14
j_gene: TRBJ2-7
abundance: NA

CDR3nt: TGTGCCAGCAGTTTAGGCGGGAAACCCCCCTACGAGCAGTACTTC
CDR3aa: CASSLGGKPPYEQYF
d_gene: NA
v_gene: TRBV28
j_gene: TRBJ2-7
abundance: NA

CDR3nt: TGTGCCAGCAGTGAAAGGTCTAGCGGACAAGAGACCCAGTACTTC
CDR3aa: CASSERSSGQETQYF
d_gene: TRBD2
v_gene: TRBV2
j_gene: TRBJ2-5
abundance: NA

CDR3nt: TGTGCCAGCAGCTTGGGGTCTGAGCAGTTCTTC
CDR3aa: CASSLGSEQFF
d_gene: NA
v_gene: TRBV13
j_gene: TRBJ2-1
abundance: NA

CDR3nt: TGTGCCAGCAGCGTAGAGGTGAAGGGACAGGCTTATGGCTACACCTTC
CDR3aa: CASSVEVKGQAYGYTF
d_gene: TRBD1
v_gene: TRBV9
j_gene: TRBJ1-2
abundance: NA

CDR3nt: TGTGCCAGCAGTTTCCAGGGCCCTAACTATGGCTACACCTTC
CDR3aa: CASSFQGPNYGYTF
d_gene: NA
v_gene: TRBV7-2
j_gene: TRBJ1-2
abundance: NA

CDR3nt: TGTGCCAGCAGCTCGTACCGGGCCATCAGGTACGAGCAGTACTTC
CDR3aa: CASSSYRAIRYEQYF
d_gene: NA
v_gene: TRBV7-2
j_gene: TRBJ2-7
abundance: few

CDR3nt: TGTGCCAGCAGCGTAGGTCCCTCTCCGGGGGATACTGAAGCTTTCTTT
CDR3aa: CASSVGPSPGDTEAFF
d_gene: NA
v_gene: TRBV9
j_gene: TRBJ1-1
abundance: few

CDR3nt: TGTGCCAGCAGCGTAGGTTTGGGGGGCTCCTACAATGAGCAGTTCTTC
CDR3aa: CASSVGLGGSYNEQFF
d_gene: NA
v_gene: TRBV9
j_gene: TRBJ2-1
abundance: NA

CDR3nt: TGTGCCAGCAGCTTAGATTTAGCGGGAGGATACAATGAGCAGTTCTTC
CDR3aa: CASSLDLAGGYNEQFF
d_gene: TRBD2
v_gene: TRBV7-3
j_gene: TRBJ2-1
abundance: NA

CDR3nt: TGTGCCAGCAGCTCGGGGACAGTCACCGCGGAGCTGTTTTTT
CDR3aa: CASSSGTVTAELFF
d_gene: TRBD1
v_gene: TRBV7-2
j_gene: TRBJ2-2
abundance: NA

CDR3nt: TGTGCCAACTACCTGGGGGGGAATGCTTTGGGCTATGGCTACACCTTC
CDR3aa: CANYLGGNALGYGYTF
d_gene: NA
v_gene: TRBV25-1
j_gene: TRBJ1-2
abundance: NA

CDR3nt: TGTGCCAGTGACAGGGGAACTGAAGCTTTCTTT
CDR3aa: CASDRGTEAFF
d_gene: TRBD1
v_gene: TRBV19
j_gene: TRBJ1-1
abundance: NA

CDR3nt: TGTGCCAGTAGTACCAACAGGGGTTTCGGCAATCAGCCCCAGCATTTT
CDR3aa: CASSTNRGFGNQPQHF
d_gene: TRBD1
v_gene: TRBV19
j_gene: TRBJ1-5
abundance: many